These 5 T cell receptor beta chains share one sample of origin, sequenced in a study of cytomegalovirus exposure and HLA in healthy donors. In the PCR, 60 Vbeta and 13 Jbeta primers were used. The protocol was immunoSEQ multiplex PCR, while the TCRdb copy is restricted to in-frame clones and leaves out a portion. This sample's table reports approximately 110,000 clones. Material: PBMCs. Every receptor here comes from a man in his fifties or sixties in good health and CMV-seronegative.

V and J are TRBV4-3 and TRBJ1-6; a possible D gene is TRBD1 (5 bases). Germline V gene lookup returns CDR1 LGHNA and CDR2 YSLEER. Trimming took 0 bases from V and 13 from J, leaving 13 bases between them. The CDR3 loop spans 14 amino acids. The CDR3 here is CASSQDQGLRPLHF. The CDR3 DNA is TGCGCCAGCAGCCAAGATCAGGGCCTCCGCCCCCTCCACTTT.

The CDR3 sequence is CASNPDRGRQTQYF. Written as DNA, the CDR3 is TGCGCCAGCAACCCTGACAGGGGCCGGCAGACCCAGTACTTC. The V call is TRBV5-1, the J call TRBJ2-5; 8 bases agree with TRBD1. J gave up 6 bases and V 6 bases, and 10 bases lay outside the gene matches. Germline V CDR1 and CDR2: SGHRS, YFSETQ. The CDR3 has 14 amino acids.

The chain recombines TRBV19 with TRBJ2-6; no definite D call. The germline V and J ends were trimmed by 0 bases and 2 bases, with 5 bases remaining between them. Germline CDR1 is LNHDA and CDR2 is SQIVND (reference sequence). The CDR3 is 15 residues long. CDR3 in DNA: TGTGCCAGTAGTATAGATCTCCCTGGGGCCAACGTCCTGACTTTC. Translated: CASSIDLPGANVLTF.

The rearrangement joins TRBV30 to TRBJ1-1, with D hard to call. From germline, CDR1 is GTSNPN and CDR2 SVGIG (reference sequence). The CDR3 spans 13 residues. Trimming cost V 1 base and J 3 bases, with 9 bases left between them. CDR3 DNA: TGTGCCTGGAGTGAATCGGGTTACACTGAAGCTTTCTTT. Translated, it gives CAWSESGYTEAFF.

The V and J genes are TRBV6-6 and TRBJ1-1, with a tentative D call TRBD1 (5 bases). V lost 6 bases and J lost 0, with 14 bases in between. The CDR3 consists of 15 residues. Germline CDR1 is MNHNY and CDR2 is SVGAGI (reference sequence). This CDR3 reads CASSLRGSVNTEAFF. The CDR3 DNA reads as TGTGCCAGCAGCTTACGGGGGTCGGTGAACACTGAAGCTTTCTTT.